A single sample is the source of the 28 T cell receptor beta chains below, sequenced in a study of control samples from healthy donors and cancer patients. Profiled with immunoSEQ multiplex PCR; TCRdb holds only in-frame clones, not every one. Among tens of thousands of clones listed, 85% to 90% were seen once. The material sequenced was blood. The receptors were sampled from a woman aged 60-75 years in good health.

The CDR3 reads CASSPSLAGALLQQYF. CDR3 sequence (DNA): TGTGCCAGCAGTCCAAGCCTAGCGGGGGCACTACTCCAGCAGTACTTC. The chain carries TRBV2 and TRBJ2-7; 10 nucleotides align to TRBD2. CDR3 length: 16 residues. Germline V gene sequence: CDR1 SNHLY, CDR2 FYNNEI. After removal of 5 bases from V and 8 bases from J, the junction contained 15 bases not matched to a gene.

This chain links TRBV19 with TRBJ2-7; TRBD2 matches 7 bases. The V gene's germline CDR1 is LNHDA and CDR2 SQIVND (reference sequence). The CDR3 has 13 amino acids. The V segment lost 3 bases and the J segment 6 bases; nucleotides outside the gene matches: 5. CDR3 region: CASSIMREGEQYF. The CDR3 nucleotides are TGTGCCAGTAGTATTATGAGGGAGGGCGAGCAGTACTTC.

The V gene is TRBV7-8, the J gene TRBJ2-5, with 8 bases matching TRBD1. V lost 1 base and J lost 5; bases outside the gene matches: 6. CDR1 and CDR2 (germline): SGHVS, FQNEAQ. The CDR3 runs to 15 residues. The CDR3, as DNA: TGTGCCAGCAGCTTAGTGACAGGGGTATGGGAGACCCAGTACTTC. Translated, it gives CASSLVTGVWETQYF.

This chain connects TRBV4-1 to TRBJ1-2; 7 bases agree with TRBD1. Germline CDR1 and CDR2: MGHRA and YSYEKL. The CDR3 extends over 15 amino acids. J lost 8 bases, V lost 0 bases, and 9 bases had no gene match. This chain's CDR3 is CASSQEERGLGGYTF. DNA of the CDR3: TGCGCCAGCAGCCAAGAGGAGAGGGGGCTCGGGGGCTACACCTTC.

The chain carries TRBV7-9 and TRBJ1-4; D might be TRBD1 (5 bases). V was trimmed by 6 bases and J by 5 bases, leaving 13 bases between them. CDR3 length: 14 amino acids. Per germline, CDR1 SEHNR and CDR2 FQNEAQ (reference sequence). The CDR3 DNA reads TGTGCCAGCAGTCCCGGGACGGAAAATGAAAAACTGTTTTTT. Protein product: CASSPGTENEKLFF.

The rearrangement uses TRBV14 and TRBJ2-1, with D possibly TRBD2 on 6 matching bases. CDR3 length: 15 residues. V dropped 1 base and J dropped 5 bases, with 12 bases sitting between them. CDR1 SGHDN and CDR2 FVKESK come from the germline V gene. CDR3 nucleotide sequence: TGTGCCAGCAGCCAAGTCGGGAGCGTCGACAATGAGCAGTTCTTC. It encodes CASSQVGSVDNEQFF.

This chain joins TRBV7-2 and TRBJ2-7; D is possibly TRBD2 (6 bases). CDR1 is SGHTA, CDR2 FQGNSA, per germline. The V end was cut by 5 bases, the J end by 7 bases, with 18 bases between. This CDR3 spans 14 amino acids. The CDR3 is CASSLRRGTGEQYF. CDR3 bases: TGTGCCAGCAGCCTGCGGCGCGGGACGGGGGAGCAGTACTTC.

A few counts support this clone. This chain's CDR3 is CASSTGQDQETQYF. DNA for the CDR3: TGCGCCAGCAGCACCGGACAAGACCAAGAGACCCAGTACTTC. This rearrangement joins TRBV5-1 to TRBJ2-5; D is perhaps TRBD1 (5 bases). Deletions cut 4 bases from V and 0 bases from J, with 10 bases between. The CDR3 consists of 14 residues. Germline CDR1 reads SGHRS; CDR2 reads YFSETQ.

The V gene is TRBV2, the J gene TRBJ1-2; tentative D call: TRBD1 (5 bases). V lost 4 bases and J 4 bases, leaving 13 bases between the germline ends. The CDR3 contains 14 residues. Germline lookup yields CDR1 SNHLY and CDR2 FYNNEI. Here the CDR3 reads CASSVSTGTYGYTF. The CDR3 DNA reads as TGTGCCAGCAGTGTATCTACAGGTACCTATGGCTACACCTTC.

The V and J genes are TRBV6-2 or TRBV6-3 and TRBJ2-7; D possibly corresponds to TRBD1 (6 bases). Per germline, CDR1 MNHEY and CDR2 SVGEGT. This CDR3 is built from 17 residues. V was trimmed by 0 bases and J by 2 bases, leaving 17 bases between them. CDR3 in amino acids: CASSYSGPRDTPYEQYF. In DNA, the CDR3 is TGTGCCAGCAGTTACTCAGGCCCCCGGGACACCCCCTACGAGCAGTACTTC.

V is TRBV30 and J is TRBJ2-7; 9 bases align to TRBD1. The junction had 8 bases not matched to a gene; V was cut back by 2 bases and J by 3 bases. The CDR3 contains 15 residues. Germline CDR1 GTSNPN, CDR2 SVGIG (reference sequence). CDR3 nucleotide sequence: TGTGCCTGGAGTTCCGGGACAGGGTACTTCTACGAGCAGTACTTC. Amino acids: CAWSSGTGYFYEQYF.

This rearrangement joins TRBV7-9 to TRBJ1-2; TRBD1 is a possible D gene (5 bases). CDR1 is SEHNR, CDR2 FQNEAQ, per germline (reference sequence). V dropped 3 bases and J dropped 0 bases, with 11 bases sitting between them. The CDR3 runs 15 residues. CDR3 in DNA: TGTGCCAGCAGCTTGGGGGGTGGAACTAACTATGGCTACACCTTC. Protein sequence: CASSLGGGTNYGYTF.

V and J are TRBV13 and TRBJ2-5; unclear D gene. The CDR3 loop spans 11 amino acids. The V end was cut by 8 bases, the J end by 4 bases, with 8 bases between. The V gene's germline CDR1 is PRHDT and CDR2 FYEKMQ (reference sequence). CDR3 in amino acids: CASALRETQYF. CDR3 coding DNA: TGTGCCAGCGCCCTTCGAGAGACCCAGTACTTC.

The rearrangement links TRBV6-6 to TRBJ2-4, with D possibly being TRBD2 (6 bases). With 5 bases removed from V and 0 bases from J, the gap between germline ends came to 14 bases. This CDR3 is 16 amino acids long. CDR1 is MNHNY, CDR2 SVGAGI, per germline (reference sequence). The CDR3 DNA follows: TGTGCCAGCAGTCCCCGGGGGACTCTAGCCAAAAACATTCAGTACTTC. Translating it yields CASSPRGTLAKNIQYF.

This clone has just one count. This chain links TRBV25-1 with TRBJ2-1, with 11 bases identical to TRBD2. After removal of 8 bases from V and 5 bases from J, the junction contained 11 bases not matched to a gene. The CDR3 sequence is 16 residues long. Germline V gives CDR1 MGHDK, CDR2 SYGVNS. CDR3 sequence reads: CASSASSGRPHNEQFF. The CDR3, as DNA: TGTGCCAGCTCAGCCTCTAGCGGGAGGCCCCACAATGAGCAGTTCTTC.

This clone was found a few times. The J gene is TRBJ2-5, the V gene TRBV30; possibly TRBD2 for D (5 bases). V was trimmed by 3 bases and J by 5 bases, leaving 19 bases between them. This CDR3 is 15 amino acids long. The germline V gene has CDR1 GTSNPN and CDR2 SVGIG (reference sequence). CDR3 sequence reads: CAWSHNSGILETQYF. CDR3 sequence (DNA): TGTGCCTGGAGCCACAACTCCGGGATCTTGGAGACCCAGTACTTC.

The chain carries TRBV30 and TRBJ1-6; no firm D call. Looked up from germline, CDR1 is GTSNPN and CDR2 is SVGIG (reference sequence). The CDR3 is 14 amino acids. V lost 3 bases, J lost 7 bases, and 13 bases lay in between. CDR3 nucleotides: TGTGCCTGGAGGAGGACTGCCTGGAATTCACCCCTCCACTTT. Protein: CAWRRTAWNSPLHF.

V and J are TRBV18 and TRBJ2-7; TRBD2 might be the D (7 bases). This CDR3 comprises 14 residues. Germline V gene lookup returns CDR1 KGHSH and CDR2 LQKENI. The ends were cut back, 8 bases at V and 2 bases at J, with 16 bases in the middle. CDR3 DNA sequence: TGTGCCAGCAAGGAAGGGGGGGCCACCTACGAGCAGTACTTC. Translation: CASKEGGATYEQYF.

A single count supports this clone. The J gene is TRBJ2-3, the V gene TRBV21-1; the table calls TRBD2, which could not be checked here. TRBV21-1 is a recognized pseudogene. The CDR3 sequence is 18 residues long. CDR3 nucleotides: TGTGCCAGCAGCAAAAGGAGTGGGCGGGGGGGCCACGCAGATACGCAGTATTTT. Translated, it gives CASSKRSGRGGHADTQYF.

The chain uses TRBV13 and TRBJ2-2; 13 nucleotides line up with TRBD2. CDR3 size: 17 residues. The V gene end was trimmed by 4 bases and the J gene end by 5 bases; junction bases not matched to a gene: 7. Germline lookup yields CDR1 PRHDT and CDR2 FYEKMQ (reference sequence). CDR3 in DNA: TGTGCCAGCAGCTACACTAGCGGGGGGGTGAGGACCGGGGAGCTGTTTTTT. Encoded protein: CASSYTSGGVRTGELFF.

V usage is TRBV12-1 and J usage is TRBJ1-2; TRBD1, the D gene given by the table, was not confirmed from the DNA. TRBV12-1 is recorded as a pseudogene. The CDR3 length is 12 residues. The CDR3 region has the DNA TGTGCCAGCAGCCCGGACAGATATGGCTACACCTTC. Protein product: CASSPDRYGYTF.

The rearrangement uses TRBV19 and TRBJ2-2; TRBD1 might be the D (5 bases). V was shortened by 7 bases and J by 6 bases, with 21 bases between the two germline ends. Germline CDR1 LNHDA, CDR2 SQIVND (reference sequence). CDR3 size: 16 residues. CDR3 residues: CASKQKGQGRSGELFF. DNA for the CDR3: TGTGCCAGTAAGCAAAAAGGGCAGGGTCGGTCCGGGGAGCTGTTTTTT.

J is TRBJ1-4 and V is TRBV5-5; D unresolved. The germline gives CDR1 SGHKS, CDR2 YYEKEE (reference sequence). Between the trimmed V and J ends, which lost 0 bases and 5 bases, there was a span of 11 bases. This CDR3 region has 15 residues. The CDR3 is CASSLAAVGNEKLFF. In DNA form, the CDR3 reads TGTGCCAGCAGCTTGGCCGCAGTGGGGAATGAAAAACTGTTTTTT.

V usage is TRBV15 and J usage is TRBJ2-1, with a weak D call TRBD2 (6 bases). This CDR3 is built from 16 residues. Germline-derived CDR1 and CDR2 are LNHNV and YYDKDF (reference sequence). V was clipped by 0 bases and J by 5 bases, with 14 bases between them. CDR3 sequence (DNA): TGTGCCACCAGCAGAGATGGACTAAACAGCCACAATGAGCAGTTCTTC. Amino acids: CATSRDGLNSHNEQFF.

This clone is a singleton in its sample. This chain uses TRBV5-1 with TRBJ1-1, with D tentatively TRBD1 (5 bases). The V gene's germline CDR1 is SGHRS and CDR2 YFSETQ. The CDR3 has 15 amino acids. V lost 3 bases and J 0 bases, leaving 12 bases between the germline ends. The CDR3 region has the DNA TGCGCCAGCAGCTCGGGACGTAGCATGAACACTGAAGCTTTCTTT. It specifies CASSSGRSMNTEAFF.

This chain connects TRBV28 to TRBJ1-3; D might be TRBD1 (6 bases). Trimming stripped 4 bases from V and 0 bases from J, with 13 bases between. Germline-derived CDR1 and CDR2 are MDHEN and SYDVKM. The CDR3 runs 16 residues. The CDR3 loop reads CASSYYREPSGNTIYF. CDR3 bases: TGTGCCAGCAGTTACTACAGGGAGCCCTCTGGAAACACCATATATTTT. The full variable domain, completed using reference TRBV28 and TRBJ1-3, is DVKVTQSSRYLVKRTGEKVFLECVQDMDHENMFWYRQDPGLGLRLIYFSYDVKMKEKGDIPEGYSVSREKKERFSLILESASTNQTSMYLCASSYYREPSGNTIYFGEGSWLTVV.

The rearrangement joins TRBV6-1 to TRBJ1-5; TRBD1 aligns across 7 bases. The CDR3 is 17 residues long. Germline V lookup: CDR1 MNHNS, CDR2 SASEGT. With V trimmed by 2 bases and J by 0 bases, 7 bases remained unmatched. CDR3: CASSEKGQPYSNQPQHF. In nucleotides, the CDR3 is TGTGCCAGCAGTGAAAAGGGACAGCCTTATAGCAATCAGCCCCAGCATTTT.

A remark on this clone: This specimen includes other DNA sequences encoding the same CDR3. The CDR3 loop reads CASSYSTGPSYEQYF. CDR3 nucleotide sequence: TGTGCCAGCAGTTATTCGACAGGTCCCTCCTACGAGCAGTACTTC. The J gene is TRBJ2-7, the V gene TRBV6-5; D perhaps matches TRBD1 (6 bases). CDR1 and CDR2 (germline): MNHEY, SVGAGI. The CDR3 consists of 15 residues. Trimming took 3 bases from V and 0 from J, leaving 12 bases between them.